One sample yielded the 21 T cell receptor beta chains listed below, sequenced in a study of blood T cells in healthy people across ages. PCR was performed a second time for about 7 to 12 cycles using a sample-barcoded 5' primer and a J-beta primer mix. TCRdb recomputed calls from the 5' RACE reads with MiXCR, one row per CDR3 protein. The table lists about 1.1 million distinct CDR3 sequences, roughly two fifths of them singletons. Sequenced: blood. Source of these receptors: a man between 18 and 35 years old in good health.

CDR3 bases: TGCGCCAGCAGCCAAGAAAAAATTGCGTACCACACAGATACGCAGTATTTT. The encoded protein is CASSQEKIAYHTDTQYF. The J gene is TRBJ2-3, the V gene TRBV4-3; D gene uncertain. Germline V gene data show CDR1 as LGHNA and CDR2 as YSLEER. The CDR3 runs 17 residues. V was trimmed by 0 bases and J by 2 bases, leaving 15 bases between them.

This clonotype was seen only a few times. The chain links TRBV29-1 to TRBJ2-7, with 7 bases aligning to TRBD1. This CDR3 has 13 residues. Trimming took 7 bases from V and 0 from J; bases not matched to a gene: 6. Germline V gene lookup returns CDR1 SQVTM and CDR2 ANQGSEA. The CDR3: CSAIGTDSYEQYF. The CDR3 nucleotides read TGCAGCGCTATCGGGACAGACTCCTACGAGCAGTACTTC.

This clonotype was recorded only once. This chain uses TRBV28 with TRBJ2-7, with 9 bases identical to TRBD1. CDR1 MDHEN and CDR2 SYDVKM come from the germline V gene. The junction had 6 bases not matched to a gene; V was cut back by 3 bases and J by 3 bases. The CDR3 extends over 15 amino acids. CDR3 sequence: CASSFLGTGIYEQYF. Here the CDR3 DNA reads TGTGCCAGCAGTTTTCTGGGGACAGGGATCTACGAGCAGTACTTC. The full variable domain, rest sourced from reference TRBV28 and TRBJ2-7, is DVKVTQSSRYLVKRTGEKVFLECVQDMDHENMFWYRQDPGLGLRLIYFSYDVKMKEKGDIPEGYSVSREKKERFSLILESASTNQTSMYLCASSFLGTGIYEQYFGPGTRLTVT.

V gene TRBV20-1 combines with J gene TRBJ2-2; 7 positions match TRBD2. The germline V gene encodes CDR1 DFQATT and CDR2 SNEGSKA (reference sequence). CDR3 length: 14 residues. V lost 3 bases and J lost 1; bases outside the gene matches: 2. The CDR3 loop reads CSARERENTGELFF. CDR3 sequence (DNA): TGCAGTGCTAGGGAGCGGGAGAACACCGGGGAGCTGTTTTTT.

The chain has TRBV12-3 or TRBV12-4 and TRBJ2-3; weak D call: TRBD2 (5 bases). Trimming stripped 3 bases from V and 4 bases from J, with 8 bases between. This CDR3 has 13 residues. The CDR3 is CASSFLSADTQYF. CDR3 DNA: TGTGCCAGCAGTTTCCTTAGCGCAGATACGCAGTATTTT.

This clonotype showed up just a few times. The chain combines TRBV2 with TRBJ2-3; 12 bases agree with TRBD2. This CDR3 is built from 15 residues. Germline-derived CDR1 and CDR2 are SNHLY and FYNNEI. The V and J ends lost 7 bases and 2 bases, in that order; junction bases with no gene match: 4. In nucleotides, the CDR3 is TGTGCCAGCACGTGGACTAGCGGGGACACAGATACGCAGTATTTT. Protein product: CASTWTSGDTDTQYF.

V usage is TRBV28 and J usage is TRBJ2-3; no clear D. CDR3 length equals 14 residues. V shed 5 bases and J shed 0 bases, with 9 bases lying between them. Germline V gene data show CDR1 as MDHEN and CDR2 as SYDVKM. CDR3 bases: TGTGCCAGCAGTCCAACGACTAGCACAGATACGCAGTATTTT. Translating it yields CASSPTTSTDTQYF.

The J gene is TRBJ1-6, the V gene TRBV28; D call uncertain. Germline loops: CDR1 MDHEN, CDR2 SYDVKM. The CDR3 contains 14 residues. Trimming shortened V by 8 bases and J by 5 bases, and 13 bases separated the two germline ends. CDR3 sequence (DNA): TGTGCCAGCGTGCGAGGAGTCAATAATTCACCCCTCCACTTT. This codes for CASVRGVNNSPLHF. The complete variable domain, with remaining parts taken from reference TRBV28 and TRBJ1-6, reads DVKVTQSSRYLVKRTGEKVFLECVQDMDHENMFWYRQDPGLGLRLIYFSYDVKMKEKGDIPEGYSVSREKKERFSLILESASTNQTSMYLCASVRGVNNSPLHFGNGTRLTVT.

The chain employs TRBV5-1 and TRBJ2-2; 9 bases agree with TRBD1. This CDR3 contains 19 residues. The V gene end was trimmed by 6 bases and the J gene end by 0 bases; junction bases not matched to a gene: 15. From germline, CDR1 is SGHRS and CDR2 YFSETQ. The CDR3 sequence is CASTDKGQGVIANTGELFF. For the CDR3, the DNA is TGCGCCAGCACCGACAAGGGACAGGGTGTTATTGCGAACACCGGGGAGCTGTTTTTT. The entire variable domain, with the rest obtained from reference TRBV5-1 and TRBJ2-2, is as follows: KAGVTQTPRYLIKTRGQQVTLSCSPISGHRSVSWYQQTPGQGLQFLFEYFSETQRNKGNFPGRFSGRQFSNSRSEMNVSTLELGDSALYLCASTDKGQGVIANTGELFFGEGSRLTVL.

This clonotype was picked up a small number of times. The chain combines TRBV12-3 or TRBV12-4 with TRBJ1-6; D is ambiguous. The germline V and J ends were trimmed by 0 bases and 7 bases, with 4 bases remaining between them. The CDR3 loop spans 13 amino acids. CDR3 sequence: CASSLAQNSPLHF. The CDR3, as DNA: TGTGCCAGCAGTTTAGCGCAGAATTCACCCCTCCACTTT.

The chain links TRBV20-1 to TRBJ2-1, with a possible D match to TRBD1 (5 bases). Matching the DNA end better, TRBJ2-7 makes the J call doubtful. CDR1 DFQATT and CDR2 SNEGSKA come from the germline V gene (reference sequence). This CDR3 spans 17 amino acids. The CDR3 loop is CSAHPTGYSNSYNEQYF. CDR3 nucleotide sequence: TGCAGTGCTCATCCAACAGGTTACTCCAACTCCTACAATGAGCAGTACTTC.

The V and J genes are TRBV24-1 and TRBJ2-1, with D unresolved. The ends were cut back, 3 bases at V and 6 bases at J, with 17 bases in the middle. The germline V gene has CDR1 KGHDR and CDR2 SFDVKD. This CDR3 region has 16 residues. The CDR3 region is CATSDPAKVMGNEQFF. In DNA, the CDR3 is TGTGCCACCAGTGATCCGGCTAAGGTAATGGGCAATGAGCAGTTCTTC.

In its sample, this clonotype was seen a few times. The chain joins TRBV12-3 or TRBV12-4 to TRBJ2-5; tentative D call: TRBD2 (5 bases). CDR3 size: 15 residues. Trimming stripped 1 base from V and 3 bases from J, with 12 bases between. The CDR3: CASSLVGSVKETQYF. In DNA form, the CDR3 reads TGTGCCAGCAGTTTAGTAGGTAGCGTAAAAGAGACCCAGTACTTC.

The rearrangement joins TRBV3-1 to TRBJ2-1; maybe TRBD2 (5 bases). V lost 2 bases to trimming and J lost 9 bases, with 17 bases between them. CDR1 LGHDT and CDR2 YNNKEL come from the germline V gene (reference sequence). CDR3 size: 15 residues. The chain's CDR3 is CASSQHGIEGSEQFF. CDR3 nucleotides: TGTGCCAGCAGCCAACATGGAATAGAGGGAAGTGAGCAGTTCTTC.

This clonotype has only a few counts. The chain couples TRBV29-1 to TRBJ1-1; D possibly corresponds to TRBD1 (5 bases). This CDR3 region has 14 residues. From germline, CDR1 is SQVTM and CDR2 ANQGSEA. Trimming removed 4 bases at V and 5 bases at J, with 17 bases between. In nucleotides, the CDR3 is TGCAGCGTTGCCACCGTTGCGGGGGGAACTGAAGCTTTCTTT. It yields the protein CSVATVAGGTEAFF.

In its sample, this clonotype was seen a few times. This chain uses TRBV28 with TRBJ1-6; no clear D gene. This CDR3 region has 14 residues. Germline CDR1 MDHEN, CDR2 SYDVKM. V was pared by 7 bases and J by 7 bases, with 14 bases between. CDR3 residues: CASTDRRVNSPLHF. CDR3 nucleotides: TGTGCCAGCACAGACCGCAGAGTAAATTCACCCCTCCACTTT.

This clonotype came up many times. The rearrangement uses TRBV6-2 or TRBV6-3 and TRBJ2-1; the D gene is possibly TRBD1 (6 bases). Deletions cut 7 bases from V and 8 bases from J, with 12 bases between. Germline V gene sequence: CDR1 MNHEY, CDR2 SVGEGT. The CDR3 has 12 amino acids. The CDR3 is CASKSQGHEQFF. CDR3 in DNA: TGTGCCAGCAAGTCACAGGGTCATGAGCAGTTCTTC.

CDR3 in amino acids: CASSGDRDYEQFF. The CDR3 nucleotides are TGTGCCAGCAGTGGGGACAGGGACTATGAGCAGTTCTTC. The chain is built from TRBV2 and TRBJ2-1; 9 bases are shared with TRBD1. CDR1 is SNHLY, CDR2 FYNNEI, per germline. This CDR3 region has 13 residues. V trimming: 4 bases; J trimming: 8 bases; junction bases outside the gene matches: 3.

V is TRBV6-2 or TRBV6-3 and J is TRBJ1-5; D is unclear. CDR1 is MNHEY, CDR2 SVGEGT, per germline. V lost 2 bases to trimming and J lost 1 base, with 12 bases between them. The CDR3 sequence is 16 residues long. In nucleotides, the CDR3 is TGTGCCAGCAGTTACCCCCTGCGCGCAAGCAATCAGCCCCAGCATTTT. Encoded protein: CASSYPLRASNQPQHF.

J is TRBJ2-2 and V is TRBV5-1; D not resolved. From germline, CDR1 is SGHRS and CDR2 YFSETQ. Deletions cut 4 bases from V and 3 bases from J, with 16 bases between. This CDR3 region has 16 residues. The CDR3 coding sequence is TGCGCCAGCAGCCCACACAGCGCCGCAGACACCGGGGAGCTGTTTTTT. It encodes CASSPHSAADTGELFF.

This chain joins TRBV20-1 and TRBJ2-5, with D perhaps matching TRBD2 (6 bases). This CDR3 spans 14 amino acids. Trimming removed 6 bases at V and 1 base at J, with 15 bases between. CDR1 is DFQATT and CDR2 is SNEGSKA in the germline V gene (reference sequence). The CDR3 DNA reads TGCAGTGCAAGAACCGGGACTGTCCAAGAGACCCAGTACTTC. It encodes CSARTGTVQETQYF.